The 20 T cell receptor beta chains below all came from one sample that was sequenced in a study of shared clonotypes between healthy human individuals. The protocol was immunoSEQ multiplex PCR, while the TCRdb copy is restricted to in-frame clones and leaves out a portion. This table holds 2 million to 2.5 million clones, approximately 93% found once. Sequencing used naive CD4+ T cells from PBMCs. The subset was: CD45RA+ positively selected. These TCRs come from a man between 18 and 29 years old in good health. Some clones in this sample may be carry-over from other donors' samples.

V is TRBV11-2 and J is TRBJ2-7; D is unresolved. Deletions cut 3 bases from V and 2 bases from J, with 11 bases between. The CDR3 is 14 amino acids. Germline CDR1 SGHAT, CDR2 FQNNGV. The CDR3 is CASSFVGNPYEQYF. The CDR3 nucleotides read TGTGCCAGCAGCTTTGTCGGTAACCCCTACGAGCAGTACTTC.

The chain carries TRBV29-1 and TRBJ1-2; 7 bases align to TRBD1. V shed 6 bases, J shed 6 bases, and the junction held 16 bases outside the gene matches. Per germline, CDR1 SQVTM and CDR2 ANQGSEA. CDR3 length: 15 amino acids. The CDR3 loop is CSVRSQTGTPHGYTF. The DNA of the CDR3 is TGCAGCGTGCGGAGCCAGACAGGGACCCCACATGGCTACACCTTC.

Here the CDR3 reads CASTPGGADEQFF. In nucleotides, the CDR3 is TGTGCCAGCACCCCCGGCGGGGCTGACGAGCAGTTCTTC. This sequence joins TRBV5-5 and TRBJ2-1, with D maybe TRBD2 (6 bases). This CDR3 has 13 residues. The germline V and J ends were trimmed by 6 bases and 10 bases, with 17 bases remaining between them. Germline CDR1 is SGHKS and CDR2 is YYEKEE (reference sequence).

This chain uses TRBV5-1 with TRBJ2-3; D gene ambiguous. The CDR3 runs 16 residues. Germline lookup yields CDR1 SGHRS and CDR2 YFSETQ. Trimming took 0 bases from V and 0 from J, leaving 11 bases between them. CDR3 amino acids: CASSLETATSTDTQYF. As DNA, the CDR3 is TGCGCCAGCAGCTTGGAAACAGCAACGAGCACAGATACGCAGTATTTT.

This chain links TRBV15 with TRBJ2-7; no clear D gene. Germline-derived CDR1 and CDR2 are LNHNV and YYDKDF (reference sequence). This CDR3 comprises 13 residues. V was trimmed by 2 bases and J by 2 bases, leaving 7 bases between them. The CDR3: CATSRFSTYEQYF. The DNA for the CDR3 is TGTGCCACCAGCAGATTCAGTACCTACGAGCAGTACTTC. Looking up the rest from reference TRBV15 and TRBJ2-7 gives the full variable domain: DAMVIQNPRYQVTQFGKPVTLSCSQTLNHNVMYWYQQKSSQAPKLLFHYYDKDFNNEADTPDNFQSRRPNTSFCFLDIRSPGLGDTAMYLCATSRFSTYEQYFGPGTRLTVT.

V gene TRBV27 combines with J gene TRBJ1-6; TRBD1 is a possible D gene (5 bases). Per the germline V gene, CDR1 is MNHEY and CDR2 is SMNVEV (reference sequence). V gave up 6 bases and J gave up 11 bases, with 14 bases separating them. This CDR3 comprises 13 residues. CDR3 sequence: CASRSGRGTPLHF. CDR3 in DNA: TGTGCCAGCAGGTCGGGAAGGGGTACACCCCTCCACTTT.

In DNA, the CDR3 is TGTGCCATCAGTCCTACGACAGTCTCCTACGAGCAGTACTTC. Translating gives CAISPTTVSYEQYF. The chain is built from TRBV10-3 and TRBJ2-7; D might be TRBD1 (5 bases). Trimming shortened V by 5 bases and J by 0 bases, and 11 bases separated the two germline ends. Germline CDR1 and CDR2: ENHRY and SYGVKD. This CDR3 has 14 residues.

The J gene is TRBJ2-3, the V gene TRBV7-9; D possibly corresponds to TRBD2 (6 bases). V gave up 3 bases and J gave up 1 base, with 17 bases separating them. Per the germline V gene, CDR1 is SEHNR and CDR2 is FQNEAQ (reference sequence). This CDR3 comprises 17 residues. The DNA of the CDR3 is TGTGCCAGCAGCTTCAGCCTGGGGGGTGGGGGCACAGATACGCAGTATTTT. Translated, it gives CASSFSLGGGGTDTQYF.

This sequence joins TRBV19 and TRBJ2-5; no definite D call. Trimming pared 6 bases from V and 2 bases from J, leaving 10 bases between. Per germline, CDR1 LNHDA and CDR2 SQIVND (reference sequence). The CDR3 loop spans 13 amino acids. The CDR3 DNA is TGTGCCAGTAGAGAAGGGCCGCAAGAGACCCAGTACTTC. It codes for CASREGPQETQYF.

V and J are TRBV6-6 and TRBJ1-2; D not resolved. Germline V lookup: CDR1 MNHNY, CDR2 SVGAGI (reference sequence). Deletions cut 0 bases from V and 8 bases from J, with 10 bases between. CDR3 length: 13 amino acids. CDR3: CASSYSEGPGYTF. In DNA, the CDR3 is TGTGCCAGCAGTTACTCGGAGGGTCCCGGCTACACCTTC.

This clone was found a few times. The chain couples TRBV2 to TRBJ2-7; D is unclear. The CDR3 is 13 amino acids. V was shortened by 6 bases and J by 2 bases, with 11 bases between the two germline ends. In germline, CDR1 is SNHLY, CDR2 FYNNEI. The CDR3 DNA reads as TGTGCCAGCAGCGCCGGACCCACCTACGAGCAGTACTTC. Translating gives CASSAGPTYEQYF.

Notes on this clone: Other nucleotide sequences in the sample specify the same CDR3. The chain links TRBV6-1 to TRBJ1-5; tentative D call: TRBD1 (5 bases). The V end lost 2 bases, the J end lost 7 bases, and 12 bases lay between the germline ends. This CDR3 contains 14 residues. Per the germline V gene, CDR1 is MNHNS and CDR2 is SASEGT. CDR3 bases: TGTGCCAGCAGTGAATCGGGGGGAGGCCAGCCCCAGCATTTT. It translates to CASSESGGGQPQHF.

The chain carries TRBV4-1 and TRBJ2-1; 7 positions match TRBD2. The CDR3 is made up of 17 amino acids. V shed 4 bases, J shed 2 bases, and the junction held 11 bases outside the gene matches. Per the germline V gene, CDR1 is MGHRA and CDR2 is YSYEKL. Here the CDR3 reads CASSRGTGTTPYNEQFF. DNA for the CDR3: TGCGCCAGCAGCCGGGGAACCGGGACTACCCCCTACAATGAGCAGTTCTTC.

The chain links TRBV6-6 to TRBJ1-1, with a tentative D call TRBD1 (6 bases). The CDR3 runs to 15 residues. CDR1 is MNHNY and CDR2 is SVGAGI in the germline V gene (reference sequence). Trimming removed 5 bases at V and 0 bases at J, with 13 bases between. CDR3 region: CASSIVQGVNTEAFF. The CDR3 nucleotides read TGTGCCAGCAGTATTGTACAGGGCGTGAACACTGAAGCTTTCTTT.

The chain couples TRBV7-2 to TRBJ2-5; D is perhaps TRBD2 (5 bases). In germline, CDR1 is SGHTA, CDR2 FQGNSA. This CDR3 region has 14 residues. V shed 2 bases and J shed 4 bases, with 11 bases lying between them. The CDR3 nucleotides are TGTGCCAGCAGCTTATATGGGAGTTCAGAGACCCAGTACTTC. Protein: CASSLYGSSETQYF.

For the CDR3, the DNA is TGTGCCAGCTCACTCGGGGCAGGGCTCTACGAGCAGTACTTC. This sequence encodes CASSLGAGLYEQYF. The chain combines TRBV18 with TRBJ2-7; D is tentatively TRBD1 or TRBD2 (5 bases each). Trimming removed 4 bases from V and 3 bases from J, with 13 bases in between. The CDR3 contains 14 residues. Germline CDR1 KGHSH, CDR2 LQKENI.

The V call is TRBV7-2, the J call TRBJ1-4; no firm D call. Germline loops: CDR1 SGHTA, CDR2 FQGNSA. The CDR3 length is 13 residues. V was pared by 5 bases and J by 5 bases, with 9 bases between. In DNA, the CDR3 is TGTGCCAGCAGCCCCCAGGCGAATGAAAAACTGTTTTTT. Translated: CASSPQANEKLFF. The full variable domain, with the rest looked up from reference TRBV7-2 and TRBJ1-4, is GAGVSQSPSNKVTEKGKDVELRCDPISGHTALYWYRQSLGQGLEFLIYFQGNSAPDKSGLPSDRFSAERTGGSVSTLTIQRTQQEDSAVYLCASSPQANEKLFFGSGTQLSVL.

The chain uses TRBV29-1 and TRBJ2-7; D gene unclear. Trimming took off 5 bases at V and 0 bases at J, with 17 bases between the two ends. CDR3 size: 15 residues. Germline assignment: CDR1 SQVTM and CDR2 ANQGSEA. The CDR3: CSVRRVGQASYEQYF. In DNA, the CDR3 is TGCAGCGTTCGAAGGGTTGGGCAGGCCTCCTACGAGCAGTACTTC.

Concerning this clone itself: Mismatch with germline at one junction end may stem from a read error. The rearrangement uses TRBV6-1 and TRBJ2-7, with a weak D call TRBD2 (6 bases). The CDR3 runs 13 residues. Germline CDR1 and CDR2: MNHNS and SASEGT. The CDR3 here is CASSEEFIWRGDF. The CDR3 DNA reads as TGTGCCAGCAGTGAAGAGTTTATTTGGCGCGGGGACTTC.

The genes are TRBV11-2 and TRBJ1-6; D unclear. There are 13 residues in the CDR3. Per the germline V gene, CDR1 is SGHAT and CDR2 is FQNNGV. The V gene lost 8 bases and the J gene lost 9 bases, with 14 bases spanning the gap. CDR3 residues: CASASDPSSPLHF. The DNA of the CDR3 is TGTGCCAGCGCCTCGGACCCTTCTTCACCCCTCCACTTT.